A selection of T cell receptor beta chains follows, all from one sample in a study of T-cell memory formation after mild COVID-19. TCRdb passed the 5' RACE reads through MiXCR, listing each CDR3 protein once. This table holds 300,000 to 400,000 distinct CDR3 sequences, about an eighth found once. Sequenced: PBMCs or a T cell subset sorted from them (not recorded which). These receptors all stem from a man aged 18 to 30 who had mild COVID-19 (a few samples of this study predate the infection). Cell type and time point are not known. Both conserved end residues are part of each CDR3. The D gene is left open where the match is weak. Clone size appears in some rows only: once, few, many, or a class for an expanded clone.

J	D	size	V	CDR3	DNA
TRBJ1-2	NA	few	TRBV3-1	CASSQDRGAAIYTF	TGTGCCAGCAGCCAAGATCGGGGGGCGGCTATATACACCTTC
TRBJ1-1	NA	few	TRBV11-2	CASSLDRLKYLDNTEAFF	TGTGCCAGCAGCTTAGACAGATTAAAGTATCTTGACAACACTGAAGCTTTCTTT
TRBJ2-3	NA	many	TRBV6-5	CASSSSADTQYF	TGTGCCAGCAGCTCCTCGGCAGATACGCAGTATTTT
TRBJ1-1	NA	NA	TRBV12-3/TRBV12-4	CASSFVQGYTEAFF	TGTGCCAGCAGTTTTGTTCAGGGTTACACTGAAGCTTTCTTT
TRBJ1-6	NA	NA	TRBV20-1	CSARARNNSPLHF	TGCAGTGCTAGAGCACGAAATAATTCACCCCTCCACTTT
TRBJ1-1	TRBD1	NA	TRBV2	CASRQGAEAFF	TGTGCCAGCAGACAGGGGGCTGAAGCTTTCTTT
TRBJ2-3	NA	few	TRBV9	CASSVGPTDTQYF	TGTGCCAGCAGCGTAGGACCCACAGATACGCAGTATTTT
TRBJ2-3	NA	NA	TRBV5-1	CASTQGAGADTQYF	TGCGCCAGCACCCAAGGGGCAGGAGCAGATACGCAGTATTTT
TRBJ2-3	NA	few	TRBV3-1	CASSQENLKVDTQYF	TGTGCCAGCAGCCAAGAAAACCTAAAGGTAGATACGCAGTATTTT
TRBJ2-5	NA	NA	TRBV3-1	CASSQEASLGQYF	TGTGCCAGCAGCCAAGAGGCCTCCTTAGGCCAGTACTTC
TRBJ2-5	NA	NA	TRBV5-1	CASSLVGTLQETQYF	TGCGCCAGCAGCTTGGTCGGGACTCTCCAAGAGACCCAGTACTTC
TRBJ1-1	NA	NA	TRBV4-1	CASSPGSLGTEAFF	TGCGCCAGCAGCCCAGGTTCTCTGGGCACTGAAGCTTTCTTT
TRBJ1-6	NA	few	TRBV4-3	CASSQDSAQPFSPLHF	TGCGCCAGCAGCCAAGATTCGGCCCAGCCCTTTTCACCCCTCCACTTT
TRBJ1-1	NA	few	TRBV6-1	CASLPGADGNTEAFF	TGTGCCAGCCTCCCAGGGGCGGATGGAAACACTGAAGCTTTCTTT
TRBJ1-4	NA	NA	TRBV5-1	CASSEAGVGEKLFF	TGCGCCAGCAGCGAAGCAGGGGTGGGTGAAAAACTGTTTTTT
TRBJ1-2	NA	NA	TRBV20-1	CSSKTGANYGYTF	TGCAGTTCAAAGACAGGCGCTAACTATGGCTACACCTTC
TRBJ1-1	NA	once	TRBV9	CASSASRVLTEAFF	TGTGCCAGCAGCGCATCCAGGGTGCTCACTGAAGCTTTCTTT
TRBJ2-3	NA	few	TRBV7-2	CASSLVVGGIDTQYF	TGTGCCAGCAGCTTAGTGGTCGGGGGAATAGATACGCAGTATTTT
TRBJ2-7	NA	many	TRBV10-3	CAIRRDSHEQYF	TGTGCCATCAGACGGGATAGCCACGAGCAGTACTTC
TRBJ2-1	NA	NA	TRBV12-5	CASGSSREQFF	TGTGCTAGTGGTTCCTCAAGAGAGCAGTTCTTC
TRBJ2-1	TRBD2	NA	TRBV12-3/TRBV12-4	CASSLDLGEGFF	TGTGCCAGCAGTCTAGACCTAGGGGAGGGATTCTTC
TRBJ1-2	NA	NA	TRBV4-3	CASSQDADGGYGYTF	TGCGCCAGCAGCCAAGATGCCGACGGAGGCTATGGCTACACCTTC
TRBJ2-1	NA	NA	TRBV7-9	CASSFVSLAYNEQFF	TGTGCCAGCAGCTTCGTATCCCTCGCCTACAATGAGCAGTTCTTC
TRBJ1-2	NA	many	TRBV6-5	CASSYDRGGGYTF	TGTGCCAGCAGTTACGATAGGGGCGGTGGCTACACCTTC
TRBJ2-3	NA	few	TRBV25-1	CASGGARRGDTQYF	TGTGCCAGCGGGGGTGCCCGGCGGGGAGATACGCAGTATTTT
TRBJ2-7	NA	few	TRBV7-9	CASSSTDEQYF	TGTGCCAGCAGCTCTACAGACGAGCAGTACTTC
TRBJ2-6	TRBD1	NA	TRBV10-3	CAIKERTGNSGANVLTF	TGTGCCATCAAAGAAAGGACAGGAAACTCTGGGGCCAACGTCCTGACTTTC
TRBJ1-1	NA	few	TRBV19	CASIGDKNTEAFF	TGTGCCAGTATAGGAGACAAAAACACTGAAGCTTTCTTT
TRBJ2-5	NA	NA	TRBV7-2	CASSLFLGRETQYF	TGTGCCAGCAGCTTATTTTTAGGGCGAGAGACCCAGTACTTC
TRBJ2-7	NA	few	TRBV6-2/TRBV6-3	CASTYRTASYEQYF	TGTGCCAGCACCTACCGGACGGCCTCCTACGAGCAGTACTTC
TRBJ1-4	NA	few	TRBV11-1	CASSATSTGGEKLFF	TGTGCCAGCAGTGCCACTTCGACCGGAGGGGAAAAACTGTTTTTT